These 11 T cell receptor beta chains came from one sample sequenced in a study of CD8 T cells in ankylosing spondylitis. TCRdb reprocessed the 5' RACE reads with MiXCR, giving one entry per CDR3 protein. The sample contains roughly 200,000 distinct CDR3 sequences, more than 25% of which appear only once. The sequenced sample was blood, either unsorted or a sorted T cell fraction (not recorded which). The source of these receptors is a male donor with ankylosing spondylitis or in good health (not recorded which).

This clonotype showed up many times. One end of the junction fails to match germline, which may point to a read error. The CDR3 reads CSARGLPVRGEQFF. CDR3 coding DNA: TGCAGTGCCAGAGGGCTACCCGTGAGGGGTGAGCAGTTCTTC. The gene calls are TRBV20-1 and TRBJ2-1; D is tentatively TRBD1 or TRBD2 (5 bases each). The CDR3 totals 14 residues. CDR1 and CDR2 from the germline V gene are DFQATT and SNEGSKA (reference sequence).

This clonotype was picked up many times. The chain joins TRBV29-1 to TRBJ1-1; D is ambiguous. Germline V gene lookup returns CDR1 SQVTM and CDR2 ANQGSEA. The V and J ends lost 4 bases and 5 bases respectively, with 8 bases between them. The length of the CDR3 is 11 residues. The DNA of the CDR3 is TGCAGCGTTGCCCACTCGACTGAAGCTTTCTTT. It is translated as CSVAHSTEAFF.

The chain joins TRBV20-1 to TRBJ1-1; no reliable D call. Trimming removed 4 bases from V and 0 bases from J, with 9 bases in between. This CDR3 region has 13 residues. The V gene's germline CDR1 is DFQATT and CDR2 SNEGSKA (reference sequence). DNA of the CDR3: TGCAGTGCTACAGATAGGGTGAACACTGAAGCTTTCTTT. Its protein product is CSATDRVNTEAFF.

This clonotype was counted ten times or more. The rearrangement joins TRBV20-1 to TRBJ2-7; 7 bases agree with TRBD1. The CDR3 contains 14 residues. CDR1 DFQATT and CDR2 SNEGSKA come from the germline V gene (reference sequence). The V segment lost 0 bases and the J segment 0 bases; nucleotides outside the gene matches: 2. The CDR3 loop is CSARDPGGSYEQYF. The CDR3 nucleotides read TGCAGTGCTAGAGACCCAGGGGGCTCCTACGAGCAGTACTTC.

This clonotype was detected only once. The chain uses TRBV24-1 and TRBJ2-1; D may match TRBD1 or TRBD2 (5 bases each). The V end lost 1 base, the J end lost 6 bases, and 15 bases lay between the germline ends. Per germline, CDR1 KGHDR and CDR2 SFDVKD. The CDR3 sequence is 16 residues long. CDR3 region: CATSDFRDQRGNEQFF. The CDR3 coding sequence is TGTGCCACCAGTGATTTCAGGGACCAGAGAGGCAATGAGCAGTTCTTC.

The chain employs TRBV19 and TRBJ2-4; D is ambiguous. Germline CDR1 reads LNHDA; CDR2 reads SQIVND (reference sequence). Trimming took off 3 bases at V and 0 bases at J, with 15 bases between the two ends. The CDR3 is made up of 17 amino acids. The CDR3 sequence is CASSIGNGLLAKNIQYF. In DNA, the CDR3 is TGTGCCAGTAGTATCGGTAACGGGTTACTAGCCAAAAACATTCAGTACTTC.

This clonotype showed up many times. V gene TRBV27 combines with J gene TRBJ2-1; D might be TRBD1 (6 bases). With 6 bases removed from V and 14 bases from J, the gap between germline ends came to 26 bases. Germline lookup yields CDR1 MNHEY and CDR2 SMNVEV (reference sequence). The CDR3 is 15 residues long. CDR3: CASSPPGTLGIAKFF. The CDR3 nucleotides are TGTGCCAGCAGCCCCCCGGGGACACTTGGGATTGCTAAGTTCTTC.

This clonotype was counted ten times or more. The V and J genes are TRBV15 and TRBJ2-5; weak D call: TRBD2 (5 bases). V was clipped by 0 bases and J by 5 bases, with 10 bases between them. This CDR3 has 14 amino acids. Germline assignment: CDR1 LNHNV and CDR2 YYDKDF (reference sequence). The CDR3 sequence is CATSRDPGRETQYF. The CDR3 DNA is TGTGCCACCAGCAGAGATCCGGGAAGGGAGACCCAGTACTTC.

V gene TRBV18 combines with J gene TRBJ2-7, with D maybe TRBD2 (5 bases). Per germline, CDR1 KGHSH and CDR2 LQKENI. The CDR3 is 13 residues long. V was cut by 6 bases and J by 5 bases, with 14 bases left in between. The CDR3: CASSAALGDEQYF. The CDR3 DNA reads as TGTGCCAGCTCCGCCGCTCTCGGGGACGAGCAGTACTTC.

This clonotype has ten or more counts. The chain couples TRBV20-1 to TRBJ2-7, with 8 bases lining up with TRBD2. The CDR3 contains 13 residues. The trim removed 7 bases at V and 0 bases at J, leaving 5 bases unmatched. Germline V lookup: CDR1 DFQATT, CDR2 SNEGSKA (reference sequence). Here the CDR3 DNA reads TGCAGTGTAACGGGAGGGAGCTCCTACGAGCAGTACTTC. Its translation is CSVTGGSSYEQYF.

This clonotype showed up many times. The chain is built from TRBV29-1 and TRBJ1-3; no clear D. The CDR3 spans 12 residues. Between the trimmed V and J ends, which lost 4 bases and 2 bases, there was a span of 6 bases. Germline CDR1 and CDR2: SQVTM and ANQGSEA. CDR3 nucleotides: TGCAGCGTTGCGGAAACTGGAAACACCATATATTTT. Amino acid sequence: CSVAETGNTIYF. The variable domain in full, completed from reference TRBV29-1 and TRBJ1-3, reads SAVISQKPSRDICQRGTSLTIQCQVDSQVTMMFWYRQQPGQSLTLIATANQGSEATYESGFVIDKFPISRPNLTFSTLTVSNMSPEDSSIYLCSVAETGNTIYFGEGSWLTVV.